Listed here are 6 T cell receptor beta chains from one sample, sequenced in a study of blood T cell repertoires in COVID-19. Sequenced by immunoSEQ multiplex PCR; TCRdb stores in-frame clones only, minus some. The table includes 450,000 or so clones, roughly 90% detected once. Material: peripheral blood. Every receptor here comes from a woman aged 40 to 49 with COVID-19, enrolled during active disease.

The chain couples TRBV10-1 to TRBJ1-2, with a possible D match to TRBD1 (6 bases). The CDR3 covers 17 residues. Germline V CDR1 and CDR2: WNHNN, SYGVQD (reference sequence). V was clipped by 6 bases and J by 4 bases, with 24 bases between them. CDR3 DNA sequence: TGCGCCAGCAGCGTCACCCTTAACAGGGAACCAGGCTATGGCTACACCTTC. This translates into CASSVTLNREPGYGYTF.

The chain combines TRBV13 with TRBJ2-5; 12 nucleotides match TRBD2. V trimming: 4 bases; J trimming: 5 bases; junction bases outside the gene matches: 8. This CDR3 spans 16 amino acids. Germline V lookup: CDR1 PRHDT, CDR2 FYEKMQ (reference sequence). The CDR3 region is CASSSRTSGVEETQYF. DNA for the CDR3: TGTGCCAGCAGCTCTAGGACTAGCGGGGTGGAGGAGACCCAGTACTTC.

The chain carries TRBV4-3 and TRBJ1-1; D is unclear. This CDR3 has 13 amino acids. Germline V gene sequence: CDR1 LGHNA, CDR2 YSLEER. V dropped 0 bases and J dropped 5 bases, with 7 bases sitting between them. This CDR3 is CASSQDQATEAFF. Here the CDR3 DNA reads TGCGCCAGCAGCCAAGATCAGGCAACTGAAGCTTTCTTT.

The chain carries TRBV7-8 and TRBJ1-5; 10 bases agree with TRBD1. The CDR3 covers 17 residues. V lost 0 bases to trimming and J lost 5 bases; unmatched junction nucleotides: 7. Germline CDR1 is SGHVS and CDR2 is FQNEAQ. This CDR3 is CASSLAGSGTGDQPQHF. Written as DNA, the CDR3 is TGTGCCAGCAGCTTAGCTGGATCCGGGACAGGGGATCAGCCCCAGCATTTT.

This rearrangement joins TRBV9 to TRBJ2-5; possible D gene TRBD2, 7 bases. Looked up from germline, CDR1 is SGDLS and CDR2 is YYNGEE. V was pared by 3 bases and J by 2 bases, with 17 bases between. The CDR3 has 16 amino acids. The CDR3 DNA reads TGTGCCAGCAGCGATAGTATCGGGGGGCGGCAAGAGACCCAGTACTTC. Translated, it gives CASSDSIGGRQETQYF.

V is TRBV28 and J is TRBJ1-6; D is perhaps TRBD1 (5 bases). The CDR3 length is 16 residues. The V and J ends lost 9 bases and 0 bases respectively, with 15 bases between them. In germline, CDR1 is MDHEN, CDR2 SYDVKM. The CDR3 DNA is TGTGCCAGTGCTGGACAAATCAGCTCCTATAATTCACCCCTCCACTTT. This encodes CASAGQISSYNSPLHF.